This TCR beta chain appears in the sequencing data of a study of blood T cell repertoires in COVID-19. Study summary: Acute-phase and convalescent COVID-19 samples originated in the United States, Italy and Spain.

The V end was cut by 7 bases, the J end by 9 bases, with 16 bases between. The germline V gene has CDR1 MDHEN and CDR2 SYDVKM. The CDR3 length is 13 residues. Assay used: immunoSEQ multiplex PCR; TCRdb lists only in-frame clones, some missing. The sample yields some 140,000 clones, 70% to 85% seen once. The material sequenced was peripheral blood. The gene calls are TRBV28 and TRBJ1-5; D perhaps matches TRBD1 (5 bases). The origin of this receptor is a man aged 55-75 years with acute or convalescent COVID-19. In nucleotides, the CDR3 is TGTGCCAGCACCGGACTCCCGGGGGGGCCCCAGCATTTT. Translation gives CASTGLPGGPQHF.